Following are 13 T cell receptor beta chains from one sample sequenced in a study of control samples from healthy donors and cancer patients. Sequenced by immunoSEQ multiplex PCR; TCRdb stores in-frame clones only, minus some. The sample shows about 3,000 clones, around 94% of them seen only once. Sequencing was done on a sample of PBMCs. The receptors stem from a man between 70 and 80 years old with lung cancer.

V usage is TRBV2 and J usage is TRBJ2-7; D uncertain. CDR1 is SNHLY and CDR2 is FYNNEI in the germline V gene. The CDR3 loop spans 11 amino acids. Deletions cut 6 bases from V and 4 bases from J, with 7 bases between. The CDR3 region has the DNA TGTGCCAGCAGGGCAGAGTACGAGCAGTACTTC. Translated, it gives CASRAEYEQYF.

This chain connects TRBV19 to TRBJ1-5; D is possibly TRBD1 (5 bases). Germline V gives CDR1 LNHDA, CDR2 SQIVND (reference sequence). The ends were cut back, 6 bases at V and 7 bases at J, with 16 bases in the middle. This CDR3 spans 14 amino acids. CDR3 region: CASRGVGVRQPQHF. CDR3 bases: TGTGCCAGTAGAGGGGTGGGGGTACGGCAGCCCCAGCATTTT.

This chain links TRBV6-1 with TRBJ2-2; 9 positions agree with TRBD1. The CDR3 spans 17 residues. The V gene end was trimmed by 2 bases and the J gene end by 3 bases; junction bases not matched to a gene: 7. The germline CDR1 and CDR2 sequences are MNHNS and SASEGT. The CDR3 nucleotides read TGTGCCAGCAGTGAACCGGGACAGGGTGTCGACACCGGGGAGCTGTTTTTT. Its translation is CASSEPGQGVDTGELFF.

This chain connects TRBV19 to TRBJ1-3; D gene uncertain. Trimming took off 5 bases at V and 1 base at J, with 12 bases between the two ends. The CDR3 is 15 amino acids. Per the germline V gene, CDR1 is LNHDA and CDR2 is SQIVND (reference sequence). The CDR3 here is CASSPARGSGNTIYF. CDR3 in DNA: TGTGCCAGTAGTCCCGCGAGAGGGTCTGGAAACACCATATATTTT. The full variable domain, completed using reference TRBV19 and TRBJ1-3, is DGGITQSPKYLFRKEGQNVTLSCEQNLNHDAMYWYRQDPGQGLRLIYYSQIVNDFQKGDIAEGYSVSREKKESFPLTVTSAQKNPTAFYLCASSPARGSGNTIYFGEGSWLTVV.

About this clone: Sequence at one end of the junction differs from germline and may be a read error. This chain joins TRBV20-1 and TRBJ1-3, with D unclear. Germline assignment: CDR1 DFQATT and CDR2 SNEGSKA (reference sequence). This CDR3 has 11 amino acids. CDR3 in DNA: TGCAGTGCCAGAGTGGGAAACACCATATATTTT. This codes for CSARVGNTIYF.

The rearrangement joins TRBV5-6 to TRBJ2-4; D might be TRBD1 (5 bases). CDR3 size: 15 residues. Trimming removed 2 bases from V and 0 bases from J, with 9 bases in between. CDR1 and CDR2 (germline): SGHDT, YYEEEE. CDR3 protein: CASSFQGLAKNIQYF. DNA of the CDR3: TGTGCCAGCAGCTTCCAGGGCCTAGCCAAAAACATTCAGTACTTC.

The V call is TRBV18, the J call TRBJ2-1, with D tentatively TRBD1 (5 bases). The V gene lost 0 bases and the J gene lost 9 bases, with 9 bases spanning the gap. This CDR3 comprises 13 residues. In germline, CDR1 is KGHSH, CDR2 LQKENI. The CDR3: CASSPPRVAEQFF. The CDR3 nucleotides read TGTGCCAGCTCACCACCCAGGGTTGCTGAGCAGTTCTTC.

This chain connects TRBV7-8 to TRBJ2-1; 9 bases map to TRBD1. The CDR3 covers 17 residues. CDR1 and CDR2 (germline): SGHVS, FQNEAQ. With V trimmed by 3 bases and J by 6 bases, 12 bases remained unmatched. The CDR3 DNA sequence: TGTGCCAGCAGCTTCAAGGGGGGACAGGGCCCCCGCAATGAGCAGTTCTTC. It is translated as CASSFKGGQGPRNEQFF.

V and J are TRBV5-1 and TRBJ2-7; 7 bases are shared with TRBD1. CDR3 size: 13 residues. Germline values: CDR1 SGHRS, CDR2 YFSETQ. The ends lost 0 bases at V and 6 bases at J; junction bases unmatched: 3. DNA of the CDR3: TGCGCCAGCAGCTTGGCCACAGGGGTCGAGCAGTACTTC. This translates into CASSLATGVEQYF.

The CDR3 coding sequence is TGTGCCAGTAGTGCCACTAGCGGAACGCAGTATTTT. It yields the protein CASSATSGTQYF. The chain uses TRBV19 and TRBJ2-3; TRBD2 agrees at 8 bases. Trimming cost V 5 bases and J 9 bases; bases outside gene matches: 4. Germline V CDR1 and CDR2: LNHDA, SQIVND (reference sequence). This CDR3 comprises 12 residues.

The rearrangement joins TRBV30 to TRBJ2-7; D remains unclear. From germline, CDR1 is GTSNPN and CDR2 SVGIG (reference sequence). The length of the CDR3 is 15 residues. V was clipped by 0 bases and J by 7 bases, with 19 bases between them. DNA for the CDR3: TGTGCCTGGAGTGTACCGAGGTACCTGGAAGAGGAGCAGTACTTC. It translates to CAWSVPRYLEEEQYF.

The rearrangement uses TRBV19 and TRBJ1-1; D unclear. The V and J ends lost 1 base and 1 base respectively, with 7 bases between them. CDR3 length: 14 residues. Germline CDR1 LNHDA, CDR2 SQIVND (reference sequence). The CDR3 nucleotides are TGTGCCAGTAGTATAGTTTTTCGGAACACTGAAGCTTTCTTT. Amino acid sequence: CASSIVFRNTEAFF. The full variable domain, its missing parts supplied by reference TRBV19 and TRBJ1-1, is DGGITQSPKYLFRKEGQNVTLSCEQNLNHDAMYWYRQDPGQGLRLIYYSQIVNDFQKGDIAEGYSVSREKKESFPLTVTSAQKNPTAFYLCASSIVFRNTEAFFGQGTRLTVV.

This rearrangement joins TRBV3-1 (or the pseudogene TRBV3-2) to TRBJ1-6; D is ambiguous. The germline CDR1 and CDR2 sequences are LGHDT and YNNKEL (reference sequence). The CDR3 is made up of 16 amino acids. V lost 4 bases, J lost 5 bases, and 15 bases lay in between. The CDR3 nucleotides are TGTGCCAGCAGCCTCGCGTTCATACATCATAATTCACCCCTCCACTTT. This codes for CASSLAFIHHNSPLHF.